This T cell receptor beta chain was recorded in a study of T cell changes during pregnancy in multiple sclerosis. Generated by immunoSEQ multiplex PCR, the TCRdb table keeps only in-frame clones and is missing some. The table records tens of thousands of clones, 90% to 95% of them present only once. V trimming: 5 bases; J trimming: 0 bases; junction bases outside the gene matches: 7. This CDR3 comprises 16 residues. CDR1 and CDR2 (germline): SEHNR, FQNEAQ (reference sequence). The starting material was CD8+ T cells from peripheral blood mononuclear cells, obtained before pregnancy. The chain is built from TRBV7-9 and TRBJ1-2; 9 bases match TRBD1. This clonotype was obtained from a female donor with multiple sclerosis, enrolled in a pregnancy study. Here the CDR3 DNA reads TGTGCCAGCAGCCAACAGGGGGCCACATCTAACTATGGCTACACCTTC. It encodes CASSQQGATSNYGYTF.